The source of this T cell receptor (beta chain) is a study of blood T cell repertoires in COVID-19. Study at large: The United States, Italy and Spain were the sources of the acute and convalescent COVID-19 samples. From T cells, B-cell-depleted T cells, or PBMCs came the material, which was cDNA or gDNA.

Germline assignment: CDR1 KGHDR and CDR2 SFDVKD. CDR3 size: 14 residues. The V gene end was trimmed by 3 bases and the J gene end by 2 bases; junction bases not matched to a gene: 1. Profiling relied on immunoSEQ multiplex PCR, and the TCRdb table lists in-frame clones only, not all of them. The table has 150,000 to 200,000 clones, roughly four fifths seen once; the top ten hold over 10%. Sequencing was done on a sample of peripheral blood. The sequence was obtained from a man in his sixties or seventies who had recovered from COVID-19. The chain recombines TRBV24-1 with TRBJ1-2; TRBD1 aligns across 8 bases. CDR3 amino acids: CATSDHRGNYGYTF. Written as DNA, the CDR3 is TGTGCCACCAGTGATCACAGGGGGAACTATGGCTACACCTTC.